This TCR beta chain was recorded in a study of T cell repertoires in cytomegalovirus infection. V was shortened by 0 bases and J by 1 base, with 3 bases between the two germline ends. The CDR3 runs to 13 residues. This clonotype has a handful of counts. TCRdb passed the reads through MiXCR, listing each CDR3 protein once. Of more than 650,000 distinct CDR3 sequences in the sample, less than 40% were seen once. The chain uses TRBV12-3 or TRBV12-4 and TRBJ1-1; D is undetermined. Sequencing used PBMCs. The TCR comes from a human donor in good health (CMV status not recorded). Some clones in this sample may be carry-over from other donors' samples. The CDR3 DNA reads TGTGCCAGCAGTTTAGCTACGAACACTGAAGCTTTCTTT. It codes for CASSLATNTEAFF.